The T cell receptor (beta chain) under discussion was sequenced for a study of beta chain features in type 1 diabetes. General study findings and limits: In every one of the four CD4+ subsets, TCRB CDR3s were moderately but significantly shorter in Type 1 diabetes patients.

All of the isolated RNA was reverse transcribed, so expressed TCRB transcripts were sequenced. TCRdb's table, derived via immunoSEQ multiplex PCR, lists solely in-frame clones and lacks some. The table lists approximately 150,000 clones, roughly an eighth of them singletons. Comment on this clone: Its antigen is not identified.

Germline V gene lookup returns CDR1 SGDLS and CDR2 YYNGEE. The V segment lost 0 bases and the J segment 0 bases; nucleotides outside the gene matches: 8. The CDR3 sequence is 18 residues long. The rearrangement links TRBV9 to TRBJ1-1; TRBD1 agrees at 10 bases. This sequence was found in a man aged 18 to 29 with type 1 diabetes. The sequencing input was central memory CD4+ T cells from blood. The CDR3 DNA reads TGTGCCAGCAGCGTAGTAAGAGGACAGGGGGACATGAACACTGAAGCTTTCTTT. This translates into CASSVVRGQGDMNTEAFF.